Listed below are T cell receptor beta chains from one sample, sequenced in a study of T cell responses to AZD1222 COVID-19 vaccine. Repertoires were generated with immunoSEQ multiplex PCR, while TCRdb's copy carries only in-frame clones and drops some. The sample contains about 150,000 clones, about 86% of which appear only once. The sequenced sample was peripheral blood, obtained on day 0 of MenACWY control vaccination. These receptors were collected from an adult in good health. Each CDR3 is given with its conserved first and last residue. The D gene is left open where the match is weak. Clone size is not always given. Where it is, it says once, few, many or a class for expanded clones.

CDR3: CASSVGIGTNEKLFF
DNA: TGTGCCAGCAGCGTAGGAATTGGAACTAATGAAAAACTGTTTTTT
J: TRBJ1-4
D: NA
size: NA
V: TRBV9

CDR3: CASSGGGLVPNYGYTF
DNA: TGTGCCAGCAGTGGCGGAGGGTTGGTCCCTAACTATGGCTACACCTTC
J: TRBJ1-2
D: NA
size: once
V: TRBV2

CDR3: CAWRRDGDEKLFF
DNA: TGTGCCTGGAGGCGGGACGGAGATGAAAAACTGTTTTTT
J: TRBJ1-4
D: NA
size: NA
V: TRBV30

CDR3: CASSFRDRVRETQYF
DNA: TGTGCCAGCAGTTTCCGGGACAGGGTACGGGAGACCCAGTACTTC
J: TRBJ2-5
D: TRBD1
size: NA
V: TRBV6-5

CDR3: CASSRLVGSGNTIYF
DNA: TGTGCCAGCAGCCGACTCGTGGGCTCTGGAAACACCATATATTTT
J: TRBJ1-3
D: NA
size: NA
V: TRBV3-1/TRBV3-2

CDR3: CASSSLQTVNEKLFF
DNA: TGTGCCAGCAGCTCCCTACAGACGGTCAATGAAAAACTGTTTTTT
J: TRBJ1-4
D: NA
size: NA
V: TRBV6-5

CDR3: CASTLGQGDYGYTF
DNA: TGTGCCAGCACCCTGGGGCAGGGGGACTATGGCTACACCTTC
J: TRBJ1-2
D: TRBD1
size: once
V: TRBV5-4

CDR3: CAWRPGDGGTQYF
DNA: TGTGCCTGGAGGCCTGGGGATGGAGGTACGCAGTATTTT
J: TRBJ2-3
D: NA
size: NA
V: TRBV30

CDR3: CASSSLAVNQPQHF
DNA: TGTGCCAGCAGTTCACTAGCAGTAAACCAGCCCCAGCATTTT
J: TRBJ1-5
D: NA
size: NA
V: TRBV28

CDR3: CASSLGLDQPQHF
DNA: TGTGCCAGCAGCTTAGGTTTAGATCAGCCCCAGCATTTT
J: TRBJ1-5
D: NA
size: NA
V: TRBV11-2

CDR3: CASSPGDPGPQHF
DNA: TGTGCCAGCAGCCCAGGGGATCCGGGGCCCCAGCATTTT
J: TRBJ1-5
D: NA
size: NA
V: TRBV12-3/TRBV12-4

CDR3: CASSESRRSGANVLTF
DNA: TGCGCCAGCAGTGAGTCACGACGTTCGGGGGCCAACGTCCTGACTTTC
J: TRBJ2-6
D: NA
size: NA
V: TRBV10-2

CDR3: CATSEFFSGTTDTQYF
DNA: TGTGCCACCAGCGAATTTTTTAGCGGAACCACAGATACGCAGTATTTT
J: TRBJ2-3
D: NA
size: once
V: TRBV24-1

CDR3: CASSLIAVTSGGGSYEQYF
DNA: TGTGCCAGCAGCTTAATCGCTGTCACTAGCGGGGGCGGCTCCTACGAGCAGTACTTC
J: TRBJ2-7
D: TRBD2
size: NA
V: TRBV7-2

CDR3: CASSERGNTIYF
DNA: TGTGCCAGCAGTGAGCGGGGCAACACCATATATTTT
J: TRBJ1-3
D: NA
size: NA
V: TRBV6-1

CDR3: CATSQSGGQPNYGYTF
DNA: TGTGCCACCAGTCAATCCGGGGGACAGCCTAACTATGGCTACACCTTC
J: TRBJ1-2
D: TRBD1
size: NA
V: TRBV24-1

CDR3: CASSSLESEHYEQYF
DNA: TGTGCCAGCAGCTCCCTAGAGAGCGAGCACTACGAGCAGTACTTC
J: TRBJ2-7
D: NA
size: NA
V: TRBV6-4

CDR3: CASMRGSNTGELFF
DNA: TGTGCCAGTATGCGAGGGTCTAACACCGGGGAGCTGTTTTTT
J: TRBJ2-2
D: NA
size: NA
V: TRBV19

CDR3: CATSGQGKGQPQHF
DNA: TGTGCCACCAGCGGACAGGGCAAGGGTCAGCCCCAGCATTTT
J: TRBJ1-5
D: TRBD1
size: NA
V: TRBV24-1

CDR3: CSARDGTYGYTF
DNA: TGCAGCGCCCGGGACGGTACCTATGGCTACACCTTC
J: TRBJ1-2
D: NA
size: NA
V: TRBV29-1

CDR3: CASSQDQAGSSYEQYF
DNA: TGTGCCAGCAGCCAAGATCAGGCGGGAAGCTCCTACGAGCAGTACTTC
J: TRBJ2-7
D: NA
size: NA
V: TRBV4-2

CDR3: CASSQEHFGTGNNQPQHF
DNA: TGTGCCAGCAGCCAAGAGCATTTTGGGACAGGGAACAATCAGCCCCAGCATTTT
J: TRBJ1-5
D: TRBD1
size: NA
V: TRBV4-2

CDR3: CASVGRLYEQYF
DNA: TGTGCCAGCGTGGGGCGTCTCTACGAGCAGTACTTC
J: TRBJ2-7
D: NA
size: NA
V: TRBV28

CDR3: CASSTMTGLAYEQYF
DNA: TGTGCCAGCAGTACCATGACAGGTCTTGCCTACGAGCAGTACTTC
J: TRBJ2-7
D: NA
size: NA
V: TRBV27

CDR3: CASSVAGTGVGSLGANVLTF
DNA: TGTGCCAGCAGCGTAGCAGGGACAGGGGTCGGAAGTCTTGGGGCCAACGTCCTGACTTTC
J: TRBJ2-6
D: TRBD1
size: NA
V: TRBV9

CDR3: CASSILAGGVTGELFF
DNA: TGTGCCAGCAGCATTCTAGCGGGAGGAGTCACCGGGGAGCTGTTTTTT
J: TRBJ2-2
D: TRBD2
size: NA
V: TRBV9

CDR3: CASSSCAGASEAFF
DNA: TGCGCCAGCAGCTCTTGCGCGGGGGCGAGTGAAGCTTTCTTT
J: TRBJ1-1
D: NA
size: NA
V: TRBV5-1

CDR3: CASSFGPTNEKLFF
DNA: TGTGCCAGCAGCTTTGGGCCCACTAATGAAAAACTGTTTTTT
J: TRBJ1-4
D: NA
size: NA
V: TRBV11-2

CDR3: CASSHSTSGSSTGELFF
DNA: TGTGCCAGCAGCCATTCGACTAGCGGGAGTAGCACCGGGGAGCTGTTTTTT
J: TRBJ2-2
D: TRBD2
size: NA
V: TRBV7-2

CDR3: CASRWGPGNTGELFF
DNA: TGTGCCAGCAGGTGGGGACCCGGGAACACCGGGGAGCTGTTTTTT
J: TRBJ2-2
D: NA
size: NA
V: TRBV6-5

CDR3: CASSNTGLAGYEQYF
DNA: TGTGCCAGCAGCAATACGGGACTAGCGGGATACGAGCAGTACTTC
J: TRBJ2-7
D: TRBD2
size: few
V: TRBV7-9

CDR3: CASSKGPTTTQYF
DNA: TGTGCCAGCAGCAAGGGACCCACCACTACGCAGTATTTT
J: TRBJ2-3
D: NA
size: NA
V: TRBV28

CDR3: CASSQAGTTSRSGYTF
DNA: TGTGCCAGCAGCCAGGCCGGGACAACCAGCCGGTCTGGCTACACCTTC
J: TRBJ1-2
D: NA
size: NA
V: TRBV3-1/TRBV3-2

CDR3: CASSTRQGSFF
DNA: TGTGCCAGTAGTACCCGACAAGGCTCGTTCTTC
J: TRBJ2-1
D: NA
size: NA
V: TRBV19

CDR3: CASRIQVYSNQPQHF
DNA: TGTGCCAGCAGAATACAGGTGTATAGCAATCAGCCCCAGCATTTT
J: TRBJ1-5
D: NA
size: NA
V: TRBV2

CDR3: CASKKAAGPYEQYF
DNA: TGTGCCAGCAAAAAGGCGGCCGGACCCTACGAGCAGTACTTC
J: TRBJ2-7
D: NA
size: NA
V: TRBV6-6

CDR3: CASSYSTGSYLYEQYF
DNA: TGTGCCAGCAGTTACTCGACGGGGTCATATCTCTACGAGCAGTACTTC
J: TRBJ2-7
D: NA
size: NA
V: TRBV6-6

CDR3: CASSYSGLPGIDTQYF
DNA: TGTGCCAGCAGTTACTCTGGATTGCCTGGGATAGATACGCAGTATTTT
J: TRBJ2-3
D: NA
size: once
V: TRBV6-2/TRBV6-3

CDR3: CARPPGEPWGWTEAFF
DNA: TGTGCCAGACCCCCAGGGGAACCTTGGGGATGGACTGAAGCTTTCTTT
J: TRBJ1-1
D: NA
size: NA
V: TRBV27

CDR3: CASSLLVSGSPQPQHF
DNA: TGTGCCAGCAGCCTCCTTGTCTCGGGGAGTCCTCAGCCCCAGCATTTT
J: TRBJ1-5
D: NA
size: NA
V: TRBV7-2

CDR3: CASSFRHPEAFF
DNA: TGTGCCAGCAGCTTCCGACACCCTGAAGCTTTCTTT
J: TRBJ1-1
D: NA
size: NA
V: TRBV11-2

CDR3: CASSLDDRWGELFF
DNA: TGTGCCAGCAGCTTAGATGACCGATGGGGGGAGCTGTTTTTT
J: TRBJ2-2
D: NA
size: NA
V: TRBV11-2

CDR3: CASTSGSLGANVLTF
DNA: TGTGCCAGCACCAGCGGGAGTCTCGGGGCCAACGTCCTGACTTTC
J: TRBJ2-6
D: TRBD2
size: few
V: TRBV9

CDR3: CASKWRQSANEQFF
DNA: TGTGCCAGCAAATGGCGACAGTCGGCCAATGAGCAGTTCTTC
J: TRBJ2-1
D: NA
size: NA
V: TRBV6-5

CDR3: CASSDGDWGGNQPQHF
DNA: TGCGCCAGCAGCGATGGAGACTGGGGTGGCAATCAGCCCCAGCATTTT
J: TRBJ1-5
D: NA
size: once
V: TRBV5-1

CDR3: CATSTVLAGASTDTQYF
DNA: TGTGCCACCAGTACGGTGCTAGCGGGAGCTAGCACAGATACGCAGTATTTT
J: TRBJ2-3
D: TRBD2
size: NA
V: TRBV24-1

CDR3: CASSFTFGGGTEAFF
DNA: TGTGCCAGCAGCTTTACCTTCGGGGGGGGCACTGAAGCTTTCTTT
J: TRBJ1-1
D: NA
size: NA
V: TRBV7-2

CDR3: CASSSDPTSPPARDQYF
DNA: TGTGCCAGCAGCTCGGATCCCACTAGTCCTCCGGCAAGGGACCAGTACTTC
J: TRBJ2-5
D: NA
size: NA
V: TRBV7-8

CDR3: CASNPDSSGANVLTF
DNA: TGTGCCAGCAACCCCGACAGCTCTGGGGCCAACGTCCTGACTTTC
J: TRBJ2-6
D: NA
size: few
V: TRBV6-2/TRBV6-3

CDR3: CASSKGNAKGKEKLFF
DNA: TGTGCCAGCAGCAAAGGAAATGCGAAGGGGAAAGAAAAACTGTTTTTT
J: TRBJ1-4
D: NA
size: NA
V: TRBV21-1

CDR3: CASSTRDRGTEAFF
DNA: TGTGCCAGCAGCACCCGGGACAGGGGCACTGAAGCTTTCTTT
J: TRBJ1-1
D: TRBD1
size: few
V: TRBV6-5

CDR3: CASSNTGQTGELFF
DNA: TGTGCCAGTAGCAATACCGGACAGACCGGGGAGCTGTTTTTT
J: TRBJ2-2
D: NA
size: NA
V: TRBV19

CDR3: CASSPGQGGYIQYF
DNA: TGTGCCAGCAGCCCCGGACAGGGAGGGTACATTCAGTACTTC
J: TRBJ2-4
D: NA
size: NA
V: TRBV11-3

CDR3: CASRSPGYGYTF
DNA: TGTGCCAGCAGGTCTCCAGGGTATGGCTACACCTTC
J: TRBJ1-2
D: NA
size: NA
V: TRBV11-2